The 8 T cell receptor beta chains listed next were all sequenced from one sample in a study of Graves' ophthalmopathy and Graves' hyperthyroidism. The TCR beta CDR3 regions underwent amplification from RNA transcripts. RT-PCR with HTBI primers came first, then second-round multiplex PCR. Each CDR3 protein is one row after TCRdb ran MiXCR on the multiplex PCR reads. The sample contains 660,000 or so distinct CDR3 sequences, about 38% of which appear only once. Input material: peripheral blood. The receptors originated from an adult man with Graves' ophthalmopathy.

This clonotype occurred many times. The chain has TRBV29-1 and TRBJ2-7; D remains ambiguous. Germline values: CDR1 SQVTM, CDR2 ANQGSEA. CDR3 length: 10 residues. Trimming shortened V by 4 bases and J by 5 bases, and 6 bases separated the two germline ends. CDR3: CSVGRDEQYF. CDR3 nucleotide sequence: TGCAGCGTTGGAAGGGACGAGCAGTACTTC.

This clonotype came up many times. The chain employs TRBV11-2 and TRBJ1-2; 9 bases match TRBD1. This CDR3 is 16 amino acids long. Germline CDR1 SGHAT, CDR2 FQNNGV. After removal of 5 bases from V and 7 bases from J, the junction contained 14 bases not matched to a gene. CDR3 nucleotides: TGTGCCAGCAGCCCGAGAACATCGGGACAGGGCGGTGGCTACACCTTC. Its translation: CASSPRTSGQGGGYTF.

There are many counts of this clonotype. The CDR3 region is CASSYGAGFLANYGYTF. Here the CDR3 DNA reads TGTGCCAGCAGTTACGGGGCAGGGTTCTTAGCTAACTATGGCTACACCTTC. V gene TRBV6-5 combines with J gene TRBJ1-2; a weak D match, TRBD1 (5 bases). CDR1 and CDR2 from the germline V gene are MNHEY and SVGAGI. V gave up 2 bases and J gave up 0 bases, with 16 bases separating them. The CDR3 contains 17 residues.

As concerns this clonotype: This may stem from a read error, because a much larger clone lies one nucleotide away. The CDR3 protein is CASSQQVVPYEQYF. In DNA form, the CDR3 reads TGTGCCAGCAGCCAACAGGTAGTTCCCTACGAGCAGTACTTC. This chain links TRBV14 with TRBJ2-7; D uncertain. Germline CDR1 and CDR2: SGHDN and FVKESK. V was shortened by 2 bases and J by 2 bases, with 10 bases between the two germline ends. The CDR3 length is 14 residues.

This clonotype was counted many times. The gene calls are TRBV2 and TRBJ1-2; 9 bases are a match to TRBD1. J was trimmed by 8 bases and V by 6 bases; bases with no gene match: 10. The germline V gene has CDR1 SNHLY and CDR2 FYNNEI. CDR3 length: 14 residues. The CDR3, as DNA: TGTGCCAGCAGGGACAGGGGCCCACCGCGGGGCTACACCTTC. Translation gives CASRDRGPPRGYTF.

V and J are TRBV5-5 and TRBJ2-7; TRBD2 matches at 8 bases. This CDR3 has 13 residues. The V gene's germline CDR1 is SGHKS and CDR2 YYEKEE (reference sequence). Trimming cost V 1 base and J 7 bases; bases outside gene matches: 4. The CDR3 spells CASSLLPGGEQYF. CDR3 DNA: TGTGCCAGCAGCTTGCTGCCGGGAGGGGAGCAGTACTTC.

The table lists this clonotype with many counts. J is TRBJ1-1 and V is TRBV29-1; 7 nucleotides align to TRBD1. Trimming took 3 bases from V and 6 from J; bases not matched to a gene: 10. The germline V gene has CDR1 SQVTM and CDR2 ANQGSEA. CDR3 length equals 14 residues. CDR3 residues: CSVDQNRGVAEAFF. The DNA of the CDR3 is TGCAGCGTTGATCAAAACAGGGGAGTGGCTGAAGCTTTCTTT.

This rearrangement joins TRBV12-3 or TRBV12-4 to TRBJ1-5; 8 bases are a match to TRBD1. There are 14 residues in the CDR3. The J segment lost 2 bases and the V segment lost 6 bases, leaving 3 bases of the junction unmatched. DNA of the CDR3: TGTGCCAGCAGGACAGGGGAGGGCAATCAGCCCCAGCATTTT. This sequence encodes CASRTGEGNQPQHF.